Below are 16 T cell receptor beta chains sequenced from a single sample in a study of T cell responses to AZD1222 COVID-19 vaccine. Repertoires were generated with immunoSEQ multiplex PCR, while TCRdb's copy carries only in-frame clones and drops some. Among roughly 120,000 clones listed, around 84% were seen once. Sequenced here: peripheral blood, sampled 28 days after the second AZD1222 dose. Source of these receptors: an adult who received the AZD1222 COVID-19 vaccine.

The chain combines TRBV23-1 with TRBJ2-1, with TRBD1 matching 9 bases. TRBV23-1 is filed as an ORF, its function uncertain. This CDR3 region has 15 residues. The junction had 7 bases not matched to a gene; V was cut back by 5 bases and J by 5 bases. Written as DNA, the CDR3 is TGCGCCAGCAGTGCGGACAGGGGAGCCCACAATGAGCAGTTCTTC. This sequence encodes CASSADRGAHNEQFF.

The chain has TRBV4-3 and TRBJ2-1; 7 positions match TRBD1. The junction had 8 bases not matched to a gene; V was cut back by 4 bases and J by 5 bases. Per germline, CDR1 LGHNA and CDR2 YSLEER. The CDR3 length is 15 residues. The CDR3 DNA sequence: TGCGCCAGCAGCCCAACGACAGGGAGAAACAATGAGCAGTTCTTC. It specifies CASSPTTGRNNEQFF.

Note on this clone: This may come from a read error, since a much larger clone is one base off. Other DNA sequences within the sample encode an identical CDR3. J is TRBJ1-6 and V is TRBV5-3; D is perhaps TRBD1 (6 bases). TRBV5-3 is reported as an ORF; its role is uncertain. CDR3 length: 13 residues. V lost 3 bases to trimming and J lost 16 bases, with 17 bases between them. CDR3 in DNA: TGTGCCAGAAGCTGGACTCCAGGGGCCCCTCTCCACTTT. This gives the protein CARSWTPGAPLHF.

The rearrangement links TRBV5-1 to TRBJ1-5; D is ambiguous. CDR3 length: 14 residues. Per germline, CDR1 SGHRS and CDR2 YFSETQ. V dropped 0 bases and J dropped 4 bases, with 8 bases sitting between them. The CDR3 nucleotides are TGCGCCAGCAGCTTGGACGCGGTTAATCAGCCCCAGCATTTT. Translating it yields CASSLDAVNQPQHF.

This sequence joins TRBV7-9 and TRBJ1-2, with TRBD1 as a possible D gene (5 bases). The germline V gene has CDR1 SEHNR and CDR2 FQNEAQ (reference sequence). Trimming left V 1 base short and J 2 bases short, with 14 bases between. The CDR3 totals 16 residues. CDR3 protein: CASSLGRARGNYGYTF. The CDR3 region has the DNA TGTGCCAGCAGCTTAGGCAGGGCTAGAGGGAACTATGGCTACACCTTC.

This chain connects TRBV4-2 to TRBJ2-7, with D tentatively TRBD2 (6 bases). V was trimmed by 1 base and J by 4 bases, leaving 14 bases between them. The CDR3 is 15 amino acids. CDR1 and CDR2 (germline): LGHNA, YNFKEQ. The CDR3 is CASSQVQAGVYEQYF. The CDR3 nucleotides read TGTGCCAGCAGCCAAGTTCAAGCGGGTGTATACGAGCAGTACTTC.

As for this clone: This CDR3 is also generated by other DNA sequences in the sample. The CDR3 DNA sequence: TGTGCCAGCAGTTGGACAGAGAACACTGAAGCTTTCTTT. It specifies CASSWTENTEAFF. V gene TRBV27 combines with J gene TRBJ1-1, with D tentatively TRBD1 (6 bases). V was shortened by 4 bases and J by 1 base, with 7 bases between the two germline ends. CDR1 and CDR2 from the germline V gene are MNHEY and SMNVEV (reference sequence). The CDR3 consists of 13 residues.

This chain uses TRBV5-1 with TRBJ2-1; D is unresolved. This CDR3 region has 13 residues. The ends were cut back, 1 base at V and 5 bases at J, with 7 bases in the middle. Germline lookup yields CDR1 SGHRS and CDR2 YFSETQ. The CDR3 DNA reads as TGCGCCAGCAGCTTGAACAGTGACAATGAGCAGTTCTTC. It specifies CASSLNSDNEQFF.

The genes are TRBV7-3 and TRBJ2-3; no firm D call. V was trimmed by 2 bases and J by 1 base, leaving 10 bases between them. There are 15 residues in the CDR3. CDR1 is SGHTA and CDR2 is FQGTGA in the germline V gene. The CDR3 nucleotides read TGTGCCAGCAGCTTATCATGGACCCGCACAGATACGCAGTATTTT. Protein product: CASSLSWTRTDTQYF.

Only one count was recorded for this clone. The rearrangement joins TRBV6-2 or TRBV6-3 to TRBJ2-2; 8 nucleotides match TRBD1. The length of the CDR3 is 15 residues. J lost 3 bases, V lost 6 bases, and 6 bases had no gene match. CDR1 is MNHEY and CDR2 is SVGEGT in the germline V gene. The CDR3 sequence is CASSRQGFDTGELFF. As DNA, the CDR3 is TGTGCCAGCAGCCGACAGGGGTTTGACACCGGGGAGCTGTTTTTT.

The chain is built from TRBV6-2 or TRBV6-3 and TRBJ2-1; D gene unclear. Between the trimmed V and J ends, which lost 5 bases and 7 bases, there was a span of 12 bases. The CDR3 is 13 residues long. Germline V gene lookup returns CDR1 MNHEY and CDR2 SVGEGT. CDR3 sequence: CASSIITGNEQFF. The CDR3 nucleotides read TGTGCCAGCAGTATCATTACCGGGAATGAGCAGTTCTTC.

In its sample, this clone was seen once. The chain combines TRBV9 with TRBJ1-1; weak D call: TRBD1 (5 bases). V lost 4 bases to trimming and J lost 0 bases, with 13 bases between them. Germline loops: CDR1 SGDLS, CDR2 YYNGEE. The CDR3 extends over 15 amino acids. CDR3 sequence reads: CASSPGAVMNTEAFF. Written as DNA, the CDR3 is TGTGCCAGCAGCCCCGGGGCGGTCATGAACACTGAAGCTTTCTTT.

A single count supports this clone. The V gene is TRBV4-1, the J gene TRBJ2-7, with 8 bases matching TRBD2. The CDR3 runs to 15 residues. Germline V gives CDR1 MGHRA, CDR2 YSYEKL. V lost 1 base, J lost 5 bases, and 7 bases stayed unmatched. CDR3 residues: CASSQVLRGGHEQYF. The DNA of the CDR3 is TGCGCCAGCAGCCAAGTATTACGGGGGGGCCACGAGCAGTACTTC.

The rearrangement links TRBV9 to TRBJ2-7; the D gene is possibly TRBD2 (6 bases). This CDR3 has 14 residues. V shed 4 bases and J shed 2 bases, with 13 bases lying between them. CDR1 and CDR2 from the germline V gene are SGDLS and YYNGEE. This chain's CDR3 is CASSLGGSTYEQYF. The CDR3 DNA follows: TGTGCCAGCAGCCTCGGAGGGTCAACCTACGAGCAGTACTTC.

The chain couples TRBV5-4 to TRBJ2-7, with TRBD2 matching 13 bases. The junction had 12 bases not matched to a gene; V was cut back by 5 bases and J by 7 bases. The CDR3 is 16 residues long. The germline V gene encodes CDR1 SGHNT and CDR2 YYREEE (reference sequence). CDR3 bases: TGTGCCAGCAGTATTGGTGGACTAGCGGGAGTAGGGGAGCAGTACTTC. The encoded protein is CASSIGGLAGVGEQYF.

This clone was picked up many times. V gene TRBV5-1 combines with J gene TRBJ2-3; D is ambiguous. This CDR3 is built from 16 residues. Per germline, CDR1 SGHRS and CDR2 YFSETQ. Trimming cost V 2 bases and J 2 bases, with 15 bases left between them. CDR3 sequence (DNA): TGCGCCAGCAGCTTAAGACAAGTGGTAGCCACAGATACGCAGTATTTT. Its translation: CASSLRQVVATDTQYF. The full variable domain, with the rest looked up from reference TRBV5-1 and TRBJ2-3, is KAGVTQTPRYLIKTRGQQVTLSCSPISGHRSVSWYQQTPGQGLQFLFEYFSETQRNKGNFPGRFSGRQFSNSRSEMNVSTLELGDSALYLCASSLRQVVATDTQYFGPGTRLTVL.